The 17 T cell receptor beta chains presented below share a single source sample, sequenced in a study of blood T cells in healthy people across ages. With a J-beta primer mix and a sample-barcoded 5' primer, a second PCR ran 7 to 11 cycles. TCRdb reprocessed the 5' RACE reads with MiXCR, giving one entry per CDR3 protein. The sample has around 1,900,000 distinct CDR3 sequences, approximately 40% seen once. Sequenced input: blood. The receptors originated from a human donor in good health.

About this clonotype itself: At one end, the junction sequence differs from germline, possibly due to a read error. V usage is TRBV5-5 and J usage is TRBJ2-1; D gene ambiguous. The germline V gene encodes CDR1 SGHKS and CDR2 YYEKEE (reference sequence). This CDR3 comprises 14 residues. This chain's CDR3 is CVSSLDPFSNEQFF. Here the CDR3 DNA reads TGTGTCAGCAGCTTGGACCCGTTCAGCAATGAGCAGTTCTTC.

The chain is built from TRBV7-3 and TRBJ2-7; the match to TRBD1 covers 8 bases. The CDR3 loop spans 13 amino acids. The germline gives CDR1 SGHTA, CDR2 FQGTGA. The J segment lost 7 bases and the V segment lost 4 bases, leaving 6 bases of the junction unmatched. This chain's CDR3 is CASSSEQGGEQYF. The DNA of the CDR3 is TGTGCCAGCAGCTCTGAACAGGGGGGTGAGCAGTACTTC.

This clonotype was detected many times. The V and J genes are TRBV7-3 and TRBJ1-1, with a possible D match to TRBD1 (5 bases). V was clipped by 6 bases and J by 4 bases, with 12 bases between them. This CDR3 is 13 amino acids long. The germline CDR1 and CDR2 sequences are SGHTA and FQGTGA. The CDR3 DNA follows: TGTGCCAGCAGTCCGGGGGGAGGCACTGAAGCTTTCTTT. Its translation: CASSPGGGTEAFF.

For this clonotype: No conserved phenylalanine or tryptophan ends this CDR3, so it is likely a read error. The CDR3 DNA reads TGCAGCGTTGCGTGGGAGAATGAGCAGTTCATC. Encoded protein: CSVAWENEQFI. The rearrangement joins TRBV29-1 to TRBJ2-1, with a possible D match to TRBD2 (5 bases). V lost 4 bases to trimming and J lost 7 bases, with 8 bases between them. The CDR3 has 11 amino acids. Germline CDR1 and CDR2: SQVTM and ANQGSEA.

At least ten counts were recorded for this clonotype. This chain joins TRBV6-6 and TRBJ2-4; the D is unclear. V was pared by 2 bases and J by 5 bases, with 13 bases between. The CDR3 sequence is 15 residues long. The germline gives CDR1 MNHNY, CDR2 SVGAGI (reference sequence). For the CDR3, the DNA is TGTGCCAGCAGTTACCCCCCAGGATCAGAAAACATTCAGTACTTC. This gives the protein CASSYPPGSENIQYF.

V usage is TRBV29-1 and J usage is TRBJ1-2; no reliable D call. This CDR3 has 14 residues. V shed 4 bases and J shed 6 bases, with 18 bases lying between them. CDR1 and CDR2 from the germline V gene are SQVTM and ANQGSEA. Here the CDR3 reads CSVAHVRQYDGYTF. CDR3 coding DNA: TGCAGCGTTGCCCATGTTCGCCAGTATGATGGCTACACCTTC.

As to this clonotype: A read error may be the cause here, since a much bigger clone is one base away. The gene calls are TRBV20-1 and TRBJ2-5; 7 bases are a match to TRBD2. Germline V gene lookup returns CDR1 DFQATT and CDR2 SNEGSKA (reference sequence). Trimming removed 5 bases from V and 2 bases from J; junction bases left unmatched: 2. The CDR3 consists of 12 residues. The CDR3 DNA follows: TGCAGTGCTGCTAGCGGACAAGAGACCCAGTACTTC. This gives the protein CSAASGQETQYF.

The chain carries TRBV4-2 and TRBJ2-1, with unresolved D. V gave up 1 base and J gave up 8 bases, with 12 bases separating them. This CDR3 is built from 14 residues. Germline CDR1 is LGHNA and CDR2 is YNFKEQ. The CDR3 coding sequence is TGTGCCAGCAGCCAAGGGGGTGGGGTACATGAGCAGTTCTTC. It yields the protein CASSQGGGVHEQFF.

V and J are TRBV11-1 and TRBJ2-1, with D possibly TRBD2 on 5 matching bases. This CDR3 spans 13 amino acids. Per the germline V gene, CDR1 is SGHAT and CDR2 is FQDESV (reference sequence). V lost 8 bases, J lost 7 bases, and 15 bases lay in between. CDR3: CASGIGVLNEQFF. The CDR3 nucleotides are TGTGCCAGCGGTATCGGGGTGCTTAATGAGCAGTTCTTC.

The CDR3 loop reads CASTQRLGETQYF. CDR3 coding DNA: TGTGCCAGCACCCAACGCCTGGGAGAGACCCAGTACTTC. V and J are TRBV12-3 or TRBV12-4 and TRBJ2-5, with D uncertain. CDR3 length: 13 residues. V was pared by 7 bases and J by 4 bases, with 13 bases between.

The chain joins TRBV20-1 to TRBJ2-1; 13 bases agree with TRBD2. CDR1 DFQATT and CDR2 SNEGSKA come from the germline V gene (reference sequence). V shed 3 bases and J 10 bases; nucleotides not matched to a gene: 9. The CDR3 consists of 15 residues. The CDR3 coding sequence is TGCAGTGCTAGGGGGACTAGCGGGGTTTACTACGAGCAGTTCTTC. Translating gives CSARGTSGVYYEQFF.

This clonotype was counted between two and nine times. The rearrangement uses TRBV6-5 and TRBJ2-4, with D perhaps matching TRBD2 (5 bases). The J call could be wrong; TRBJ2-7 is a better fit for the DNA end. Per germline, CDR1 MNHEY and CDR2 SVGAGI. The CDR3 contains 16 residues. The CDR3 DNA follows: TGTGCCAGCAGTTACTCGACCGGGGAACGGGCCTACGAGCAGTACTTC. This sequence encodes CASSYSTGERAYEQYF.

The chain links TRBV7-9 to TRBJ2-5, with 12 positions matching TRBD2. V gave up 2 bases and J gave up 3 bases; unmatched junction bases: 4. The CDR3 has 16 amino acids. Per the germline V gene, CDR1 is SEHNR and CDR2 is FQNEAQ (reference sequence). The CDR3 DNA is TGTGCCAGCAGCTTAAAACTAGCGGGGGGAGAAGAGACCCAGTACTTC. Translated, it gives CASSLKLAGGEETQYF. The whole variable domain, remainder taken from reference TRBV7-9 and TRBJ2-5, is DTGVSQNPRHKITKRGQNVTFRCDPISEHNRLYWYRQTLGQGPEFLTYFQNEAQLEKSRLLSDRFSAERPKGSFSTLEIQRTEQGDSAMYLCASSLKLAGGEETQYFGPGTRLLVL.

CDR3 loop: CASSPGPGSWNTEAFF. The CDR3 DNA follows: TGCGCCAGCAGCCCCGGGCCGGGTTCATGGAACACTGAAGCTTTCTTT. The chain uses TRBV5-1 and TRBJ1-1, with no clear D. Germline CDR1 reads SGHRS; CDR2 reads YFSETQ. V lost 4 bases, J lost 1 base, and 17 bases lay in between. The length of the CDR3 is 16 residues.

CDR3 sequence: CSAPGQGAPYEQYF. The CDR3 nucleotides read TGCAGTGCACCCGGACAGGGGGCACCGTACGAGCAGTACTTC. This chain joins TRBV20-1 and TRBJ2-7, with TRBD1 matching over 11 bases. Per germline, CDR1 DFQATT and CDR2 SNEGSKA (reference sequence). V was clipped by 6 bases and J by 4 bases; unmatched bases: 8. There are 14 residues in the CDR3.

The rearrangement links TRBV21-1 to TRBJ2-2; TRBD1, as called in the table, went unchecked against the DNA. TRBV21-1 is annotated as a pseudogene. This CDR3 has 13 amino acids. In DNA, the CDR3 is TGTGCCAGCAGCAAACTTCGGGACGGGGAGCTGTTTTTT. Its protein is CASSKLRDGELFF.

The rearrangement uses TRBV29-1 and TRBJ2-3, with no clear D. In germline, CDR1 is SQVTM, CDR2 ANQGSEA. V lost 6 bases and J 0 bases, leaving 10 bases between the germline ends. The CDR3 sequence is 13 residues long. The CDR3 nucleotides read TGCAGCGTGATTCTTCCTAGCACAGATACGCAGTATTTT. It translates to CSVILPSTDTQYF.